Presented here are 5 T cell receptor beta chains from one specimen sequenced in a study of blood T cell repertoires in COVID-19. Assay used: immunoSEQ multiplex PCR; TCRdb lists only in-frame clones, some missing. Here the sample spans about 200,000 clones, more than 75% being singletons. The sample comprised peripheral blood. These receptors were obtained from a woman aged 80 or over with acute or convalescent COVID-19.

V gene TRBV9 combines with J gene TRBJ2-1, with unresolved D. V lost 2 bases and J 4 bases, leaving 22 bases between the germline ends. This CDR3 contains 18 residues. Germline CDR1 and CDR2: SGDLS and YYNGEE. The CDR3, as DNA: TGTGCCAGCAGCGTCACAGCCCCGACCGGTTCTGGATACAATGAGCAGTTCTTC. Protein sequence: CASSVTAPTGSGYNEQFF.

This chain joins TRBV27 and TRBJ1-2; tentatively, D is TRBD1 (6 bases). Trimming cost V 5 bases and J 4 bases, with 11 bases left between them. The CDR3 is made up of 13 amino acids. Germline V gene sequence: CDR1 MNHEY, CDR2 SMNVEV (reference sequence). In DNA, the CDR3 is TGTGCCAGCAGTAGAAACAGGGCCTATGGCTACACCTTC. This translates into CASSRNRAYGYTF.

The chain uses TRBV10-3 and TRBJ1-1; the D gene is possibly TRBD1 (5 bases). This CDR3 region has 14 residues. Trimming took off 4 bases at V and 4 bases at J, with 13 bases between the two ends. Germline V lookup: CDR1 ENHRY, CDR2 SYGVKD. The CDR3 is CAISGIQGATEAFF. In DNA, the CDR3 is TGTGCCATCAGTGGTATCCAGGGCGCCACTGAAGCTTTCTTT.

The chain carries TRBV7-2 and TRBJ1-5; maybe TRBD1 (6 bases). The CDR3 totals 14 residues. V was cut by 4 bases and J by 4 bases, with 11 bases left in between. Germline loops: CDR1 SGHTA, CDR2 FQGNSA. CDR3 nucleotides: TGTGCCAGCAGCTGGACCACAGGGAATCAGCCCCAGCATTTT. It is translated as CASSWTTGNQPQHF.

J is TRBJ2-3 and V is TRBV28, with D uncertain. Germline V gene sequence: CDR1 MDHEN, CDR2 SYDVKM. The CDR3 is made up of 12 amino acids. The germline V and J ends were trimmed by 2 bases and 5 bases, with 5 bases remaining between them. CDR3 DNA: TGTGCCAGCAGTTTAACGGGAGATACGCAGTATTTT. This sequence encodes CASSLTGDTQYF.